The 4 T cell receptor beta chains reported below all come from one sample, sequenced in a study of T cell clonality in common variable immunodeficiency. The method was immunoSEQ multiplex PCR; TCRdb's version includes in-frame clones alone and lacks a portion of them. The repertoire yields roughly 43,000 clones, none seen only once; the top ten contain about 0.68%. Sequences were obtained from peripheral blood mononuclear cells. Receptor source: a person between 18 and 69 years old in good health.

This clone was recorded many times. The CDR3 extends 3 residues past the end of the read, so its final part is completed from the germline J gene. The chain uses TRBV4-2 and TRBJ1-6, with a possible D match to TRBD1 (5 bases). The germline V gene has CDR1 LGHNA and CDR2 YNFKEQ. The CDR3 has 18 residues. The V end lost 4 bases, the J end lost 0 bases, and 16 bases lay between the germline ends. The CDR3 here is CASSPQGPSFSYNSPLHF. The CDR3 bases that were read are TGTGCCAGCAGCCCGCAGGGTCCCTCTTTCTCCTATAATTCACCC.

There are many counts of this clone. With the read ending 3 residues before the CDR3 end, the germline J gene is used to fill in that end. The rearrangement uses TRBV7-3 and TRBJ2-2; no clear D gene. Trimming shortened V by 4 bases and J by 8 bases, and 5 bases separated the two germline ends. Looked up from germline, CDR1 is SGHTA and CDR2 is FQGTGA. CDR3 length: 11 residues. The CDR3 loop is CASSSVGELFF. The part of the CDR3 DNA that was read is TGTGCCAGCAGCTCGGTGGGGGAG.

This clone has a count of ten or more. The read halts 3 residues ahead of the CDR3 end, with the missing end drawn from the germline J gene. The chain joins TRBV28 to TRBJ2-1, with 8 bases matching TRBD2. Trimming at V came to 2 bases and at J to 5 bases, leaving 5 bases not matched to a gene. The CDR3 length is 15 residues. Looked up from germline, CDR1 is MDHEN and CDR2 is SYDVKM. The CDR3 bases that were read are TGTGCCAGCAGTTTAGCGGGAGCGGGGGACAATGAG. It specifies CASSLAGAGDNE. The whole CDR3 sequence reads CASSLAGAGDNEQFF.

This clone was counted at least ten times. Read sequence stops 3 residues before the CDR3 end, and the germline J gene provides the missing end. The chain recombines TRBV7-9 with TRBJ1-2, with a weak D call TRBD1 (5 bases). The CDR3 runs 13 residues. V lost 6 bases, J lost 5 bases, and 13 bases lay in between. Germline CDR1 and CDR2: SEHNR and FQNEAQ (reference sequence). CDR3 loop: CASSSNQGYGYTF. CDR3 DNA (partial): TGTGCCAGCAGTTCTAACCAGGGATATGGC. Using reference TRBV7-9 and TRBJ1-2 for the parts outside the CDR3, the full variable domain is DTGVSQNPRHKITKRGQNVTFRCDPISEHNRLYWYRQTLGQGPEFLTYFQNEAQLEKSRLLSDRFSAERPKGSFSTLEIQRTEQGDSAMYLCASSSNQGYGYTFGSGTRLTVV.